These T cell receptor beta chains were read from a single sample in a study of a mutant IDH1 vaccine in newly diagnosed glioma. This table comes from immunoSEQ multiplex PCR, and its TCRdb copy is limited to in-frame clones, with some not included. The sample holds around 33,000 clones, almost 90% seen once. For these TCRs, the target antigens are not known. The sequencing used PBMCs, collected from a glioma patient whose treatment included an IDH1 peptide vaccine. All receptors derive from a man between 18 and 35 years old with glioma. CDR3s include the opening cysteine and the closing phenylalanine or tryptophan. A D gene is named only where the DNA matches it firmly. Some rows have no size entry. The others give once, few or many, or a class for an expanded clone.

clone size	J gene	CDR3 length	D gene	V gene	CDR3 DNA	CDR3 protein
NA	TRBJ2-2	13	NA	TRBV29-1	TGCAGCGTTGCGATTGTGATGGCCGGGGAGCTGTTTTTT	CSVAIVMAGELFF
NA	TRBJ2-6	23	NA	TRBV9	TGTGCCAGCAGCGCCCCAGGGTACGGGACGGTAGACCCCGAACACTCTGGGGCCAACGTCCTGACTTTC	CASSAPGYGTVDPEHSGANVLTF
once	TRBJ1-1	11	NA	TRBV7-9	TGTGCCAGCAGCCGCGACACTGAAGCTTTCTTT	CASSRDTEAFF
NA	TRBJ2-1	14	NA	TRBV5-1	TGCGCCAGCAGCCGGACTCGCCCCTACAATGAGCAGTTCTTC	CASSRTRPYNEQFF
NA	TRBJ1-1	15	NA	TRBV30	TGTGCCTGGAGTGTTGGGGGGGGATCGCTATATGAAGCTTTCTTT	CAWSVGGGSLYEAFF
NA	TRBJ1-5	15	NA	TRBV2	TGTGCCAGCAGCCCTGGGCAGGGACTTATACGGCCCCAGCATTTT	CASSPGQGLIRPQHF
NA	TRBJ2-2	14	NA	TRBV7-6	TGTGCCAGCAGCATGGACGGTAGGGGCGGGGAGCTGTTTTTT	CASSMDGRGGELFF
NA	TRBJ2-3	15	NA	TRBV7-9	TGTGCCAGCAGCCCAGGGACTTCTAGCACAGATACGCAGTATTTT	CASSPGTSSTDTQYF
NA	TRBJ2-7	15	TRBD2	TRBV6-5	TGTGCCAGCAGTGGGGGACTAGCGGGAGTCCACGAGCAGTACTTC	CASSGGLAGVHEQYF
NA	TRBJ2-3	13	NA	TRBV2	TGTGCCAGCAAGGGCAGGGGCACAGATACGCAGTATTTT	CASKGRGTDTQYF
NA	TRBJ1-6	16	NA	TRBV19	TGTGCCAGTAGGCCAAACTACAGAACAGGGTACTCACCCCTCCACTTT	CASRPNYRTGYSPLHF
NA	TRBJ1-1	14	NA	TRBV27	TGTGCCAGCAAGGGACAACTTAGGAACACTGAAGCTTTCTTT	CASKGQLRNTEAFF
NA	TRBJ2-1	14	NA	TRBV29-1	TGCAGCGTTGAAGAAGGGGGGTCCTACAATGAGCAGTTCTTC	CSVEEGGSYNEQFF
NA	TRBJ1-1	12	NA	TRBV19	TGTGCCAGTAGTGACGAGCAGACTGAAGCTTTCTTT	CASSDEQTEAFF
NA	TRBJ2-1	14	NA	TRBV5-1	TGCGCCAGCAGCGCCGGGGACTTGATTAATGAGCAGTTCTTC	CASSAGDLINEQFF
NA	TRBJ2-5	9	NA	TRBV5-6	TGTGCCAGCCAGGAGACCCAGTACTTC	CASQETQYF
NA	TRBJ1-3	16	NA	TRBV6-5	TGTGCCAGCAGTTCACAATTGGGGATCTCTGGAAACACCATATATTTT	CASSSQLGISGNTIYF
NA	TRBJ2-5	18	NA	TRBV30	TGTGCCTGGAGTGTAAAGCTCCAAGAATATCAGGGGCCTGAGACCCAGTACTTC	CAWSVKLQEYQGPETQYF
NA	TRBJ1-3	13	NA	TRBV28	TGTGCCAGCAAGGAGAATCCTGGAAACACCATATATTTT	CASKENPGNTIYF
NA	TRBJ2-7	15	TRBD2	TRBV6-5	TGTGCCAGCAGTTACACTAGCGGGAGGCCAAACGGGCAGTACTTC	CASSYTSGRPNGQYF
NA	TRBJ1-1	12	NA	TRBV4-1	TGCGCCAGCAGCCAAGCCTCAGGACAGCCTTTCTTT	CASSQASGQPFF
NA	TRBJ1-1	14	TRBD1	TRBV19	TGTGCCAGTAGTCTCTCGACAGGGGACACTGAAGCTTTCTTT	CASSLSTGDTEAFF
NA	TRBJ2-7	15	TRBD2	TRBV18	TGTGCCAGCTCACCCGGACTAGCGGGACTTGACGAGCAGTACTTC	CASSPGLAGLDEQYF
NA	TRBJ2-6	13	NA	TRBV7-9	TGTGCCAGCAGCTTACGGGGAATAAACGTCCTGACTTTC	CASSLRGINVLTF
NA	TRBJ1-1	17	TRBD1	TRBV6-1	TGTGCCAGCAGTGAAGCGCTTTCAGGGGGGGTGAACACTGAAGCTTTCTTT	CASSEALSGGVNTEAFF
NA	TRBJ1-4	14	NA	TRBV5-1	TGCGCCAGCAGCCCGGGACGGTCTAATGAAAAACTGTTTTTT	CASSPGRSNEKLFF
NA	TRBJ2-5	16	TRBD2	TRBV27	TGTGCCAGCAGCCCTCATGGGACTAGCGCCATAGAGACCCAGTACTTC	CASSPHGTSAIETQYF
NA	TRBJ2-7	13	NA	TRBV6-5	TGTGCCAGCAGTTACGGCCAATTCTACGAGCAGTACTTC	CASSYGQFYEQYF
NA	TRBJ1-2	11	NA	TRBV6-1	TGTGCCAGGTGGGGGCAGGGTGGCTACACCTTC	CARWGQGGYTF
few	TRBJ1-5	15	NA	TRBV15	TGTGCCACCAGCAGAGACCACCTTAGCAATCAGCCCCAGCATTTT	CATSRDHLSNQPQHF
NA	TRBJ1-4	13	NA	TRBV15	TGTGCCACCAGCACGGGGGGACACGAAAAACTGTTTTTT	CATSTGGHEKLFF
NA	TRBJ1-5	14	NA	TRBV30	TGTGCCTGGAGTGGCGGGGTAGCCTATCAGCCCCAGCATTTT	CAWSGGVAYQPQHF
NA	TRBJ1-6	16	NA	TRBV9	TGTGCCAGCAGCGGGGACCTCAGTCGACCTAATTCACCCCTCCACTTT	CASSGDLSRPNSPLHF
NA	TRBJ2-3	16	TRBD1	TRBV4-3	TGCGCCAGCAGCCCCGGGCCGGGACAGGGTCCAGATACGCAGTATTTT	CASSPGPGQGPDTQYF
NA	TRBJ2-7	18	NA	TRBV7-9	TGTGCCAGCAGCTATAGTAATTCGGATCCGTCGAATCGCTACGAGCAGTACTTC	CASSYSNSDPSNRYEQYF
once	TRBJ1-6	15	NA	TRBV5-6	TGTGCCAGCAGCTTGGGAGGGGCATATAATTCACCCCTCCACTTT	CASSLGGAYNSPLHF
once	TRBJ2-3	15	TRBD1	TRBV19	TGTGCCAGTAGTTACCGGACAGGAACCACAGATACGCAGTATTTT	CASSYRTGTTDTQYF
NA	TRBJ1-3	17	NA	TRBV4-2	TGTGCCAGCAGCCAAGATCCTACGACAGCCTCTGGAAACACCATATATTTT	CASSQDPTTASGNTIYF
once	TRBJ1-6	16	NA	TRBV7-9	TGTGCCAGCAGCTTATCCGATAGGACGTGGGATTCACCCCTCCACTTT	CASSLSDRTWDSPLHF
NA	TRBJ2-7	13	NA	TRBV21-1	TGTGCCAGCAGCAAAGGACCCCCTTACGAGCAGTACTTC	CASSKGPPYEQYF
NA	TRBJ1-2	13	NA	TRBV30	TGTGCCTGGAGAAGGGCGGGGAACTATGGCTACACCTTC	CAWRRAGNYGYTF
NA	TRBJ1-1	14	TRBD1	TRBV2	TGTGCCAGCAGTTCAGACAGGGGGAACACTGAAGCTTTCTTT	CASSSDRGNTEAFF
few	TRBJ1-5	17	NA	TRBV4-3	TGCGCCAGCAGCCAAGGAATGGTAGGGCGTCCGGATCAGCCCCAGCATTTT	CASSQGMVGRPDQPQHF
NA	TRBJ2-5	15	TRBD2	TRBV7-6	TGTGCCAGCAGCTTTAGCGGGACCCCCCAAGAGACCCAGTACTTC	CASSFSGTPQETQYF
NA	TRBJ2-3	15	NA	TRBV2	TGTGCCAGCAGTACCGATCCGCCAGCGAGAGATACGCAGTATTTT	CASSTDPPARDTQYF
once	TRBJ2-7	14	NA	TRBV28	TGTGCCAGCAGTCACAGGGAGAGCTCCTACGAGCAGTACTTC	CASSHRESSYEQYF
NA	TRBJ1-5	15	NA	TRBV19	TGTGCCAGTAGTATAGGCAGGGCGGGCAATCAGCCCCAGCATTTT	CASSIGRAGNQPQHF
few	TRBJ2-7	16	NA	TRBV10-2	TGCGCCAGCAGTGATCCCTCGGGGGACGGGTCCTACGAGCAGTACTTC	CASSDPSGDGSYEQYF
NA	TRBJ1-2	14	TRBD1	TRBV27	TGTGCCAGCAGTTTATATCCGGACAGGGCTGGCTACACCTTC	CASSLYPDRAGYTF
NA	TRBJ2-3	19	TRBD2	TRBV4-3	TGCGCCAGCAGCCAAGGGAGAGGTTGGGCTAGCGGGTTTCAGGATACGCAGTATTTT	CASSQGRGWASGFQDTQYF
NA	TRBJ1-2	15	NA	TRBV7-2	TGTGCCAGCAGCTTAGGGGGGACTCTTAACTATGGCTACACCTTC	CASSLGGTLNYGYTF
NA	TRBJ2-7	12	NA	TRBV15	TGTGCCACCAGCAGTGAACAGGACGAGCAGTACTTC	CATSSEQDEQYF
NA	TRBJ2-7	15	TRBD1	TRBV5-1	TGCGCCAGCAGCTTTTCGACAGGGGAGGCCTACGAGCAGTACTTC	CASSFSTGEAYEQYF
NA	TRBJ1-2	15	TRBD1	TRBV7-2	TGTGCCAGCAGCTTAGCACCTAGGACAGGGCATGGCTACACCTTC	CASSLAPRTGHGYTF